This record covers a single T cell receptor beta chain. As yet, its antigen is unknown. The CDR3 spans 14 residues. Trimming removed 3 bases from V and 6 bases from J, with 11 bases in between. Germline CDR1 and CDR2: LNHDA and SQIVND (reference sequence). This entry is derived from a study of cytotoxic CD8 clonotypes in ibrutinib-treated CLL. Findings of the study overall: On treatment, the uncommon public clonotypes contracted or remained stable.

Only in-frame clones appear in the TCRdb table, and some are missing; sequencing was by immunoSEQ multiplex PCR. The sample includes 200,000 or so clones, approximately 75% of them seen just once. This sequence was found in a human donor with chronic lymphocytic leukemia. This chain connects TRBV19 to TRBJ1-4; TRBD1 is a possible D gene (5 bases). This material consisted of PBMCs, taken after 12 months of ibrutinib treatment. The CDR3 DNA reads TGTGCCAGTAGTATCTGGCAGGGTTATGAAAAACTGTTTTTT. This sequence encodes CASSIWQGYEKLFF.